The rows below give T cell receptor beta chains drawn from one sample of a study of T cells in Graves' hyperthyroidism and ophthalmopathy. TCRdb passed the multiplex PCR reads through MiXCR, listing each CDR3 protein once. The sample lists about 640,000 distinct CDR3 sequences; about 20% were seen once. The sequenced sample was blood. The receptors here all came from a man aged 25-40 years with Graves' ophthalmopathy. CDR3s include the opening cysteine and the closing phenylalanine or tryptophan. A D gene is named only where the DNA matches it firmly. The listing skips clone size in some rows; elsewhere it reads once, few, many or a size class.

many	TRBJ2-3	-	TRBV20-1	TGCAGTGCCCTATCTGGTTGGGGAGATACGCAGTATTTT	CSALSGWGDTQYF
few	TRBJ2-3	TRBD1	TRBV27	TGTGCCAGCAGTTACAGGGGTTATACCACAGATACGCAGTATTTT	CASSYRGYTTDTQYF
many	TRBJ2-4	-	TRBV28	TGTGCCAGCAGTTTTGGGAGGAGGAGAAACATTCAGTACTTC	CASSFGRRRNIQYF
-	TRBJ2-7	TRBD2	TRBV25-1	TGTGCCAGCAGTGATCCAGTAGCGGGATCCTCCTACGAGCAGTACTTC	CASSDPVAGSSYEQYF
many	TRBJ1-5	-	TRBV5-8	TGTGCCAGCAGCTTGGCAGGGAATAGCAATCAGCCCCAGCATTTT	CASSLAGNSNQPQHF
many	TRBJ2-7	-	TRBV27	TGTGCCAGCAGTTTACGGGAAACCTACGAGCAGTACTTC	CASSLRETYEQYF
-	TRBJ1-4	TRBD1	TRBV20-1	TGCAGTGCTAGAGATAGGGACAGCTACCTCAATGAAAAACTGTTTTTT	CSARDRDSYLNEKLFF
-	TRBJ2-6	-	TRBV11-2	TGTGCCAGCAGCCCAAGGGGGTTGGGAGGGGCCAACGTCCTGACTTTC	CASSPRGLGGANVLTF
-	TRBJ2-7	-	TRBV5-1	TGCGCCAGCAGCTGGGTGGGGATAGGCATCCGGTACGAGCAGTACTTC	CASSWVGIGIRYEQYF
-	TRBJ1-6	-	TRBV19	TGTGCCAGTAGTATAGGCAGAAGTGGTTCACCCCTCCACTTT	CASSIGRSGSPLHF
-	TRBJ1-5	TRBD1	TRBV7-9	TGTGCCAGCAGCGCGCGGTGGACAGGGGCCGATCAGCCCCAGCATTTT	CASSARWTGADQPQHF
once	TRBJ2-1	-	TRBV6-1	TGTGCCAGCAGTGAAGCGCAGGGGAGTTACAATGAGCAGTTCTTC	CASSEAQGSYNEQFF
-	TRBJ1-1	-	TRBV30	TGTGCCTGGAGTGGGGACTGGCCTATGAACACTGAAGCTTTCTTT	CAWSGDWPMNTEAFF
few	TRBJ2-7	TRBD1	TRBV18	TGTGCCAGCTCACCCCAGGGACAGGGTTCCTACGAGCAGTACTTC	CASSPQGQGSYEQYF
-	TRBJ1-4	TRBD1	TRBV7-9	TGTGCCAGCAGCTCGGACAGGTTTAATGAAAAACTGTTTTTT	CASSSDRFNEKLFF
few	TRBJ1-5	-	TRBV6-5	TGTGCCAGCAGTTACAATTCAGGGTCGGAGCAGCCCCAGCATTTT	CASSYNSGSEQPQHF
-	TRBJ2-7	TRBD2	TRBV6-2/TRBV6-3	TGTGCCAGCAGTTACAGTTTAGTAGCGGGCGGCCAATACTACGAGCAGTACTTC	CASSYSLVAGGQYYEQYF
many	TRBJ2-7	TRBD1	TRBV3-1	TGTGCCAGCAGCCTACACGGGACAGCCTACGAGCAGTACTTC	CASSLHGTAYEQYF
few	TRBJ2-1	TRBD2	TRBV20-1	TGCAGTGCTAGGGGACTAGCGGGAGGGGTCTCCTACAATGAGCAGTTCTTC	CSARGLAGGVSYNEQFF
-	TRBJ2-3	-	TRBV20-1	TGCAGTGCTAGCTCTCTAGCAGCTAGCACAGATACGCAGTATTTT	CSASSLAASTDTQYF
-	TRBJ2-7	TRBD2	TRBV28	TGTGCCACCAAGACTAGCGGGAGGTATGAGCAGTACTTC	CATKTSGRYEQYF
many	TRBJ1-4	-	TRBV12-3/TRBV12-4	TGTGCCAGCGGGACGGCCACAACTAATGAAAAACTGTTTTTT	CASGTATTNEKLFF
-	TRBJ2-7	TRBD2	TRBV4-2	TGTGCCAGCAGCCAAGATACGGGAACTAGCGGCCGCTACGAGCAGTACTTC	CASSQDTGTSGRYEQYF
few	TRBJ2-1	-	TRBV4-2	TGTGCCAGCAGCCAAAAGGGCAATGAGCAGTTCTTC	CASSQKGNEQFF
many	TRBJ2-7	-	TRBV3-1	TGTGCCAGCAGCCAAGCCCAGGGCAACTACGAGCAGTACTTC	CASSQAQGNYEQYF
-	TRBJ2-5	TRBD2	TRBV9	TGTGCCAGCAGCCCCGGACTAGCGGGAGGGCCGACACAAGAGACCCAGTACTTC	CASSPGLAGGPTQETQYF
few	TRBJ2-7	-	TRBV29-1	TGCAGCGTAGGCAGCAACTACGAGCAGTACTTC	CSVGSNYEQYF
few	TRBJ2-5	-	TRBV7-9	TGTGCCAGCAGCTTTGGGCGGGACTCCCGCGGGAAGACCCAGTACTTC	CASSFGRDSRGKTQYF
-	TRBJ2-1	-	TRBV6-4	TGTGCCAGCAGCCAAGAGGGACTTTCAAATGAGCAGTTCTTC	CASSQEGLSNEQFF
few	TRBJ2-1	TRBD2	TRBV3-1	TGTGCCAGCAGCCATCTGGCGGAGGCTGTAGCGGGAGGCCCGAGCTCCTACAATGAGCAGTTCTTC	CASSHLAEAVAGGPSSYNEQFF
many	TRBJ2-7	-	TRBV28	TGTGCCAGCAGTTTCCACTACGAGCAGTACTTC	CASSFHYEQYF
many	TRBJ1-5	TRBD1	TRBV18	TGTGCCAGCTCAACAGGGGACAGCAATCAGCCCCAGCATTTT	CASSTGDSNQPQHF
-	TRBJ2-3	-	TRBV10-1	TGCGCCAGCAGTGAGTCGGGGGTAGATACGCAGTATTTT	CASSESGVDTQYF
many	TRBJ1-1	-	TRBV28	TGTGCCAGCAGTTTATTATTAGGGCAGACGAACACTGAAGCTTTCTTT	CASSLLLGQTNTEAFF
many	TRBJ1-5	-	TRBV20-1	TGCAGTGCTAGGGCGGACGGGTTCAATAGCAATCAGCCCCAGCATTTT	CSARADGFNSNQPQHF
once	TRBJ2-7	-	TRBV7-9	TGTGCCAGCAGAGGGGCGGAGCAGTACTTC	CASRGAEQYF
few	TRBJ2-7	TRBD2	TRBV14	TGTGCCAGCAGCCATCTAAGCGGGAGAGGTAAATGGTCCTACGAGCAGTACTTC	CASSHLSGRGKWSYEQYF
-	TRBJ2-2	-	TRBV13	TGTGCCAGCAGCTTTGGGACAGCGGGCACCGGGGAGCTGTTTTTT	CASSFGTAGTGELFF
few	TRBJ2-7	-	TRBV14	TGTGCCAGCAGCCTCGGCGGGTACTTATCCTACGAGCAGTACTTC	CASSLGGYLSYEQYF
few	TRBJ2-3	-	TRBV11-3	TGTGCCAGCAGCTTAGGGCGGGGAGCAGATACGCAGTATTTT	CASSLGRGADTQYF
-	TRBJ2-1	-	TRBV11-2	TGTGCCAGCAGCTTAGTAACTAGCCCCTACAATGAGCAGTTCTTC	CASSLVTSPYNEQFF
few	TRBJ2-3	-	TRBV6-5	TGTGCCAGCAGTTACTCCCGGGGCTGGAGCACAGATACGCAGTATTTT	CASSYSRGWSTDTQYF
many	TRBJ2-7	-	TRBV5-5	TGTGCCAGCAGCTTACAGGCCACTCGGCGCTACGAGCAGTACTTC	CASSLQATRRYEQYF
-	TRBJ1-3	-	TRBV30	TGTGCCTGGACGATAGGCGCTGGAAACACCATATATTTT	CAWTIGAGNTIYF
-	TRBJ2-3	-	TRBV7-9	TGTGCCAGCAGCGTCCCGGGACAAGACACAGATACGCAGTATTTT	CASSVPGQDTDTQYF
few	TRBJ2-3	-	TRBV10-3	TGTGCCATCAGCGCACCTGGGACAGGGACAAGCGGGAGGTGGGATACGCAGTATTTT	CAISAPGTGTSGRWDTQYF
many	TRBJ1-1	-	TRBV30	TGTGCCTGGAGTCGGGAGAAGACTGAAGCTTTCTTT	CAWSREKTEAFF
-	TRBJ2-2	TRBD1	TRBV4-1	TGCGCCAGCAGCCAAGTTGGGGTGCAGGGGGTCGCCGGGGAGCTGTTTTTT	CASSQVGVQGVAGELFF
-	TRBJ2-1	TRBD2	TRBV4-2	TGTGCCAGCAGCCAAGAGAGGGGACTAGCGGGAGGTGTGCCATACAATGAGCAGTTCTTC	CASSQERGLAGGVPYNEQFF
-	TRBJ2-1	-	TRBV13	TGTGCCAGCAGCTACAATATGGGACTTCCAGAGAACCATGAGCAGTTCTTC	CASSYNMGLPENHEQFF
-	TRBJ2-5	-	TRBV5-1	TGCGCCAGCAGCCCCCGGGCTAACCTCGGGGAGACCCAGTACTTC	CASSPRANLGETQYF
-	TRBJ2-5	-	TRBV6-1	TGTGCCAGCAGTGGACAGTCCCTGGAGACCCAGTACTTC	CASSGQSLETQYF
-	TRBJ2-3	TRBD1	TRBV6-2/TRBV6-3	TGTGCCAGCAGTTACACAGGGGGCGCATCAGATACGCAGTATTTT	CASSYTGGASDTQYF
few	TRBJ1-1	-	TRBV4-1	TGCGCCAGCAGAATCACTGAGAACACTGAAGCTTTCTTT	CASRITENTEAFF